The rows below give T cell receptor beta chains drawn from one sample of a study of cytomegalovirus exposure and HLA in healthy donors. Only in-frame clones appear in the TCRdb table, and some are missing; sequencing was by immunoSEQ multiplex PCR. The table includes about 150,000 clones, approximately 83% detected once. The sequencing input was PBMCs. The receptors derive from a male donor in good health and CMV-seronegative. The CDR3 runs from the conserved cysteine through the conserved F or W. A D gene is named only where the DNA matches it firmly. The listing skips clone size in some rows; elsewhere it reads once, few, many or a size class.

cdr3_length	d_call	v_call	j_call	clone_size	cdr3_aa	cdr3_nt
14	-	TRBV7-6	TRBJ2-5	-	CASSLASQQETQYF	TGTGCCAGCAGCTTAGCCTCGCAGCAAGAGACCCAGTACTTC
15	-	TRBV7-2	TRBJ1-1	-	CASSPSSLMNTEAFF	TGTGCCAGCAGCCCCTCTAGTCTAATGAACACTGAAGCTTTCTTT
16	-	TRBV11-3	TRBJ2-2	few	CASSLAMREKTGELFF	TGTGCCAGCAGCTTAGCCATGCGGGAAAAGACCGGGGAGCTGTTTTTT
14	-	TRBV28	TRBJ1-1	-	CASSLTSQGTEAFF	TGTGCCAGCAGTTTAACGTCTCAGGGAACTGAAGCTTTCTTT
15	-	TRBV5-6	TRBJ1-3	few	CASSWLTGPGNTIYF	TGTGCCAGCAGCTGGCTCACAGGACCTGGAAACACCATATATTTT
12	TRBD1	TRBV10-3	TRBJ1-1	-	CAISEQGREAFF	TGTGCCATCAGTGAACAGGGGAGGGAAGCTTTCTTT
16	-	TRBV4-2	TRBJ1-3	-	CASSQVMDSTGNTIYF	TGTGCCAGCAGCCAAGTTATGGACAGTACTGGAAACACCATATATTTT
14	-	TRBV23-1	TRBJ2-7	-	CASSQSRVKCEQYF	TGCGCCAGCAGTCAATCGAGGGTTAAGTGCGAGCAGTACTTC
21	TRBD2	TRBV4-3	TRBJ2-1	-	CASSQERWTSGRASSYNEQFF	TGCGCCAGCAGCCAAGAGCGGTGGACTAGCGGGAGAGCTTCCTCCTACAATGAGCAGTTCTTC
16	TRBD1	TRBV11-3	TRBJ2-5	-	CASSPRTGSSSETQYF	TGTGCCAGCAGCCCCCGGACAGGATCCTCTTCGGAGACCCAGTACTTC
19	TRBD2	TRBV28	TRBJ2-1	-	CASNGLAGPLALSYNEQFF	TGTGCCAGCAACGGACTAGCGGGACCCCTAGCCCTTTCCTACAATGAGCAGTTCTTC
13	-	TRBV27	TRBJ2-7	-	CASRLRPSYEQYF	TGTGCCAGCCGACTACGCCCCTCCTACGAGCAGTACTTC
18	TRBD2	TRBV9	TRBJ2-1	-	CASSETTPLAGAINEQFF	TGTGCCAGCAGCGAGACGACGCCACTAGCGGGGGCTATCAATGAGCAGTTCTTC
14	TRBD1	TRBV5-6	TRBJ2-5	-	CASSRQGYQETQYF	TGTGCCAGCAGCCGACAGGGGTACCAAGAGACCCAGTACTTC
18	-	TRBV5-1	TRBJ1-3	-	CASSPLVGGQFSGNTIYF	TGCGCCAGCAGCCCGCTGGTTGGGGGCCAATTCTCTGGAAACACCATATATTTT
13	TRBD1	TRBV7-2	TRBJ1-5	-	CASSDRVSQPQHF	TGTGCCAGCAGCGACAGGGTATCCCAGCCCCAGCATTTT
14	-	TRBV18	TRBJ2-1	-	CASLSPGGSNEQFF	TGTGCCTCCCTCAGTCCAGGAGGCAGCAATGAGCAGTTCTTC
14	TRBD1	TRBV7-2	TRBJ1-4	once	CASSLTGGGEKLFF	TGTGCCAGCAGCTTGACAGGGGGCGGTGAAAAACTGTTTTTT
18	TRBD2	TRBV9	TRBJ2-3	-	CASSVAGASGGQADTQYF	TGTGCCAGCAGCGTAGCCGGGGCTAGCGGGGGGCAGGCAGATACGCAGTATTTT
15	-	TRBV7-8	TRBJ2-7	once	CASSPSVNPPYEQYF	TGTGCCAGCAGCCCCAGCGTGAACCCCCCCTACGAGCAGTACTTC
16	TRBD1	TRBV6-1	TRBJ1-5	-	CASSEPGQGGNQPQHF	TGTGCCAGCAGTGAACCTGGACAGGGAGGGAATCAGCCCCAGCATTTT
16	TRBD1	TRBV7-9	TRBJ2-2	-	CASRPVGQGAAGELFF	TGTGCCAGCAGGCCCGTTGGACAGGGGGCCGCCGGGGAGCTGTTTTTT
13	-	TRBV5-1	TRBJ1-6	-	CASSKTGYSPLHF	TGCGCCAGCAGCAAGACAGGTTATTCACCCCTCCACTTT
12	-	TRBV10-3	TRBJ1-3	-	CAIYNSGNTIYF	TGTGCCATTTATAACTCTGGAAACACCATATATTTT
15	TRBD2	TRBV28	TRBJ2-1	-	CASSLAGALYNEQFF	TGTGCCAGCAGTTTAGCGGGAGCGCTCTACAATGAGCAGTTCTTC
24	-	TRBV4-2	TRBJ2-3	-	CASSRRKLPRPSSGLRFSTDTQYF	TGTGCCAGCAGCCGACGGAAACTCCCCCGGCCTAGTAGCGGTCTAAGGTTTAGCACAGATACGCAGTATTTT
15	-	TRBV5-6	TRBJ2-7	-	CASSLGQGLHYEQYF	TGTGCCAGCAGCTTGGGGCAGGGGCTTCACTACGAGCAGTACTTC
15	TRBD1	TRBV28	TRBJ1-5	-	CASSLDRVVMQPQHF	TGTGCCAGCAGTTTAGACAGGGTTGTGATGCAGCCCCAGCATTTT
18	TRBD1	TRBV7-8	TRBJ2-7	-	CASSSGRGGQGSFDEQYF	TGTGCCAGCAGCTCTGGGCGTGGGGGACAGGGGTCGTTTGACGAGCAGTACTTC
14	-	TRBV27	TRBJ1-1	-	CASAPRGYYTEAFF	TGTGCCAGCGCCCCCCGGGGGTATTACACTGAAGCTTTCTTT
13	TRBD1	TRBV6-6	TRBJ1-5	-	CASRGTENQPQHF	TGTGCCAGCAGAGGGACAGAGAATCAGCCCCAGCATTTT
16	TRBD2	TRBV19	TRBJ2-1	once	CASTNPLAGTYNEQFF	TGTGCCAGTACCAATCCACTAGCGGGGACCTACAATGAGCAGTTCTTC
16	-	TRBV7-2	TRBJ2-1	-	CASSFHTRGAPNEQFF	TGTGCCAGCAGCTTTCACACACGGGGGGCCCCCAATGAGCAGTTCTTC
15	-	TRBV19	TRBJ2-1	once	CASSFQAASYNEQFF	TGTGCCAGTAGCTTCCAGGCCGCCTCCTACAATGAGCAGTTCTTC
14	-	TRBV2	TRBJ1-5	many	CASSVQGSNQPQHF	TGTGCCAGCAGTGTACAGGGAAGCAATCAGCCCCAGCATTTT
13	-	TRBV9	TRBJ2-3	-	CASTPRHADTQYF	TGTGCCAGCACCCCGAGGCACGCGGATACGCAGTATTTT
19	-	TRBV9	TRBJ2-2	once	CASSVVDGFLMGSTGELFF	TGTGCCAGCAGCGTAGTCGACGGATTTCTAATGGGGAGCACCGGGGAGCTGTTTTTT
13	-	TRBV7-2	TRBJ2-7	few	CASSFSTSYEQYF	TGTGCCAGCAGCTTCTCGACTTCCTACGAGCAGTACTTC
15	-	TRBV9	TRBJ2-3	few	CASPPPGYSTDTQYF	TGTGCCAGCCCGCCACCGGGGTATAGCACAGATACGCAGTATTTT
14	-	TRBV11-3	TRBJ2-1	-	CASSSRGGENEQFF	TGTGCCAGCAGCTCTAGGGGGGGGGAGAATGAGCAGTTCTTC
13	TRBD1	TRBV29-1	TRBJ2-3	-	CSARDRAGDTQYF	TGCAGCGCAAGGGACAGGGCGGGGGATACGCAGTATTTT
14	-	TRBV5-1	TRBJ1-1	-	CASSLGGQNTEAFF	TGCGCCAGCAGCTTGGGGGGGCAAAACACTGAAGCTTTCTTT
11	-	TRBV30	TRBJ2-3	few	CAWSIGQTQYF	TGTGCCTGGAGTATCGGACAGACGCAGTATTTT
16	-	TRBV28	TRBJ2-5	-	CASSLSSLGGQRTQYF	TGTGCCAGCAGTTTATCCTCCCTCGGGGGTCAGAGGACCCAGTACTTC
17	TRBD1	TRBV7-9	TRBJ2-1	-	CASGGPRTGGVNNEQFF	TGTGCCAGCGGAGGTCCAAGGACAGGGGGCGTCAACAATGAGCAGTTCTTC
16	-	TRBV28	TRBJ1-4	-	CASSPPPSLRNEKLFF	TGTGCCAGCAGTCCTCCTCCGTCCCTCCGTAATGAAAAACTGTTTTTT
16	-	TRBV5-8	TRBJ2-7	-	CASSPLRGRAPPEQYF	TGTGCCAGCAGCCCCCTGAGGGGGAGGGCCCCCCCCGAGCAGTACTTC
14	TRBD1	TRBV28	TRBJ1-5	-	CASIVGTGNQPQHF	TGTGCCAGCATTGTCGGGACAGGGAATCAGCCCCAGCATTTT
13	-	TRBV30	TRBJ1-6	few	CAWRQGYNSPLHF	TGTGCCTGGAGACAGGGCTATAATTCACCCCTCCACTTT
15	TRBD1	TRBV2	TRBJ2-3	few	CASSPRTGGTDTQYF	TGTGCCAGCAGCCCCCGGACAGGGGGAACAGATACGCAGTATTTT
13	TRBD2	TRBV7-9	TRBJ2-3	few	CASSLDGTSRQYF	TGTGCCAGCAGCTTAGACGGGACTAGCAGGCAGTATTTT
14	TRBD1	TRBV14	TRBJ1-1	-	CASSRTGGIAEAFF	TGTGCCAGCAGCAGAACAGGGGGCATCGCTGAAGCTTTCTTT
14	TRBD1	TRBV5-8	TRBJ1-1	-	CASTLRDRGQGAFF	TGTGCCAGCACCCTACGCGACAGGGGGCAGGGAGCTTTCTTT
16	-	TRBV6-4	TRBJ2-1	-	CASSDSARDSYNEQFF	TGTGCCAGCAGTGACTCGGCCCGGGACTCCTACAATGAGCAGTTCTTC
15	TRBD2	TRBV5-8	TRBJ2-1	-	CASSWRGGSYNEQFF	TGTGCCAGCAGCTGGCGGGGGGGCTCCTACAATGAGCAGTTCTTC